Shown below are 11 T cell receptor beta chains from a single sample sequenced in a study of shared clonotypes between healthy human individuals. Clones were read by immunoSEQ multiplex PCR, and TCRdb kept only the in-frame ones, dropping some. The sample yields about 2.4 million clones, 93% seen once. Material for sequencing was naive CD4+ T cells from PBMCs. The subset was: CD45RA+ positively selected. These receptors came from a young man in good health. Some clones in this sample may be carry-over from other donors' samples.

This clone appeared once. The gene calls are TRBV7-6 and TRBJ2-1; 10 nucleotides match TRBD2. Trimming cost V 0 bases and J 13 bases; bases outside gene matches: 9. The CDR3 is 15 amino acids. The germline gives CDR1 SGHVS, CDR2 FNYEAQ. The CDR3 protein is CASSLAGTSATNQFF. Here the CDR3 DNA reads TGTGCCAGCAGCTTAGCAGGGACTAGCGCGACTAACCAGTTCTTC. The variable domain in full, with the rest retrieved from reference TRBV7-6 and TRBJ2-1, is GAGVSQSPRYKVTKRGQDVALRCDPISGHVSLYWYRQALGQGPEFLTYFNYEAQQDKSGLPNDRFSAERPEGSISTLTIQRTEQRDSAMYRCASSLAGTSATNQFFGPGTRLTVL.

The V gene is TRBV27, the J gene TRBJ2-7, with D maybe TRBD1 (5 bases). V was shortened by 2 bases and J by 2 bases, with 16 bases between the two germline ends. The length of the CDR3 is 16 residues. The germline V gene has CDR1 MNHEY and CDR2 SMNVEV (reference sequence). This CDR3 reads CASSLVLGHPAYEQYF. DNA for the CDR3: TGTGCCAGCAGTTTAGTGCTGGGGCATCCGGCCTACGAGCAGTACTTC.

The chain joins TRBV18 to TRBJ2-2; D might be TRBD1 (6 bases). V gave up 0 bases and J gave up 7 bases, with 12 bases separating them. Germline V lookup: CDR1 KGHSH, CDR2 LQKENI. The CDR3 has 15 residues. Here the CDR3 reads CASSPPSRGDGELFF. CDR3 bases: TGTGCCAGCTCACCACCCAGCAGGGGCGACGGGGAGCTGTTTTTT.

The chain has TRBV7-3 and TRBJ1-1, with 7 bases fitting TRBD1. The junction had 4 bases not matched to a gene; V was cut back by 0 bases and J by 3 bases. Germline CDR1 is SGHTA and CDR2 is FQGTGA. The length of the CDR3 is 15 residues. The CDR3 reads CASSLTAGGYTEAFF. The CDR3 DNA reads as TGTGCCAGCAGCTTAACGGCAGGGGGGTACACTGAAGCTTTCTTT.

The chain employs TRBV19 and TRBJ2-3; D ambiguous. This CDR3 contains 14 residues. Germline V gene data show CDR1 as LNHDA and CDR2 as SQIVND (reference sequence). V gave up 7 bases and J gave up 2 bases, with 13 bases separating them. The CDR3 bases are TGTGCCAGTAATCGCCTCCACCCCACAGATACGCAGTATTTT. This sequence encodes CASNRLHPTDTQYF.

The chain joins TRBV28 to TRBJ2-5; 7 nucleotides align to TRBD1. The J segment lost 3 bases and the V segment lost 5 bases, leaving 9 bases of the junction unmatched. This CDR3 is built from 15 residues. Germline V gene lookup returns CDR1 MDHEN and CDR2 SYDVKM. The CDR3 reads CASSGRTGVKETQYF. In DNA form, the CDR3 reads TGTGCCAGCAGTGGGCGGACAGGAGTAAAAGAGACCCAGTACTTC.

The J gene is TRBJ2-1, the V gene TRBV6-5, with 11 nucleotides matching TRBD1. V trimming: 4 bases; J trimming: 7 bases; junction bases outside the gene matches: 3. This CDR3 is built from 14 residues. CDR1 is MNHEY and CDR2 is SVGAGI in the germline V gene. As DNA, the CDR3 is TGTGCCAGCAGTTTGGGGACAGGGGGGAATGAGCAGTTCTTC. Amino acids: CASSLGTGGNEQFF.

This chain uses TRBV7-3 with TRBJ2-7; 12 bases are shared with TRBD2. The germline V gene encodes CDR1 SGHTA and CDR2 FQGTGA. This CDR3 has 15 residues. V lost 4 bases, J lost 4 bases, and 5 bases stayed unmatched. CDR3 residues: CASSWTSGAPYEQYF. DNA for the CDR3: TGTGCCAGCAGCTGGACTAGCGGGGCTCCTTACGAGCAGTACTTC.

Points on this clone: This sample also contains other DNA sequences that code for the same CDR3. The chain combines TRBV5-1 with TRBJ2-1, with D hard to call. The V gene's germline CDR1 is SGHRS and CDR2 YFSETQ. The CDR3 covers 13 residues. V was shortened by 4 bases and J by 5 bases, with 10 bases between the two germline ends. The CDR3 loop is CASSPDPDNEQFF. The CDR3 DNA follows: TGCGCCAGCAGCCCGGACCCAGACAATGAGCAGTTCTTC.

This clone was seen just once. The chain carries TRBV19 and TRBJ1-4; no clear D. The ends were cut back, 3 bases at V and 3 bases at J, with 14 bases in the middle. Germline CDR1 reads LNHDA; CDR2 reads SQIVND (reference sequence). This CDR3 is built from 16 residues. CDR3 in amino acids: CASSIGRREPNEKLFF. The CDR3 coding sequence is TGTGCCAGTAGTATCGGACGGCGGGAGCCTAATGAAAAACTGTTTTTT.

On this clone itself: The sample has other DNA sequences that encode this CDR3 too. The chain uses TRBV18 and TRBJ2-7, with D hard to call. This CDR3 is built from 13 residues. From germline, CDR1 is KGHSH and CDR2 LQKENI. Trimming shortened V by 6 bases and J by 3 bases, and 12 bases separated the two germline ends. The chain's CDR3 is CASSPTTLYEQYF. CDR3 nucleotides: TGTGCCAGCTCTCCTACTACTCTCTACGAGCAGTACTTC.